This T cell receptor (beta chain) was obtained from a study of OX40 agonist ivuxolimab in advanced cancers. This CDR3 contains 16 residues. J gave up 0 bases and V 1 base, and 3 bases lay outside the gene matches. Germline assignment: CDR1 SGHTA and CDR2 FQGNSA. Sequencing used immunoSEQ multiplex PCR; TCRdb keeps in-frame clones, though not all of them. The table lists about 55,000 clones, approximately 91% of them singletons. The sample in question was CD4+ or CD8+ T cells sorted from blood, obtained in a trial of the OX40 agonist ivuxolimab. The chain recombines TRBV7-2 with TRBJ2-4; TRBD2 matches 7 bases. This clonotype was sampled from an adult with an advanced solid tumor such as melanoma, head and neck, liver or kidney cancer. The CDR3 protein is CASSLGREGAKNIQYF. As DNA, the CDR3 is TGTGCCAGCAGCTTAGGGAGGGAGGGAGCCAAAAACATTCAGTACTTC.